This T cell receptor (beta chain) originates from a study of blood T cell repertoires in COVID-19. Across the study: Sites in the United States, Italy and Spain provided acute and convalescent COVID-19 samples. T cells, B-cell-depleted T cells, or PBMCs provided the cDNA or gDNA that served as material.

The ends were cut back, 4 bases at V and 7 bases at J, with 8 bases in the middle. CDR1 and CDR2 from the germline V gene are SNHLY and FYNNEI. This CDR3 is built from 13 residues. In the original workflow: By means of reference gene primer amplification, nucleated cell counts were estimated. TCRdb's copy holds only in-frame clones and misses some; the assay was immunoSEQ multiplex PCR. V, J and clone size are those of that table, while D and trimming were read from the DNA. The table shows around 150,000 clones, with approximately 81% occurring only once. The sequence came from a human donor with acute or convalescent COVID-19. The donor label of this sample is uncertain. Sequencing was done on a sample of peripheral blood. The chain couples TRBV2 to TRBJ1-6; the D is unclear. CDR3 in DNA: TGTGCCAGCAGTGTATCTACCAATTCACCCCTCCACTTT. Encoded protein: CASSVSTNSPLHF.